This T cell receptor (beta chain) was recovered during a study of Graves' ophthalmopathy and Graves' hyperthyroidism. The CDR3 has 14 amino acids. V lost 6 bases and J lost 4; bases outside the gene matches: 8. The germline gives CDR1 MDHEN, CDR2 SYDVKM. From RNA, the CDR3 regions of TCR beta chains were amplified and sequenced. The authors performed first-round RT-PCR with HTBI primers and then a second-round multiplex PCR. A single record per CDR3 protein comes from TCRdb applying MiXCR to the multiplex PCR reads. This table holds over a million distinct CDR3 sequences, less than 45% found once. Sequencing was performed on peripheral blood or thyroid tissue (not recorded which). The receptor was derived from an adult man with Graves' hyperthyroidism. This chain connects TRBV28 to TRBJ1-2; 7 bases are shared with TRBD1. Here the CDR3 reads CASSGDSLGYGYTF. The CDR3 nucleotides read TGTGCCAGCAGCGGGGACAGTTTGGGCTATGGCTACACCTTC.